The 25 T cell receptor beta chains in this list originate from one sample, sequenced in a study of control samples from healthy donors and cancer patients. Sequencing used immunoSEQ multiplex PCR; TCRdb keeps in-frame clones, though not all of them. The sample lists about 94,000 clones; just over 90% were seen once. Sequenced material: blood. These receptors were obtained from a woman aged 18-30 years in good health.

CDR3 nucleotides: TGTGCAAGTCTTCGGACAGGGTTCATCTCAGGCCGTGGCTACACCTTC. This sequence encodes CASLRTGFISGRGYTF. The V gene is TRBV12-2, the J gene TRBJ1-2; the listed D gene, TRBD1, was not tested against the DNA. TRBV12-2 represents a pseudogene. This CDR3 region has 16 residues.

The chain recombines TRBV29-1 with TRBJ1-2; D is undetermined. Germline loops: CDR1 SQVTM, CDR2 ANQGSEA. The germline V and J ends were trimmed by 6 bases and 9 bases, with 14 bases remaining between them. The CDR3 sequence is 11 residues long. CDR3 DNA: TGCAGCGTGGTCACCGGGAGTAGCTACACCTTC. Amino acid sequence: CSVVTGSSYTF.

The chain combines TRBV2 with TRBJ2-3, with D unclear. The germline V gene encodes CDR1 SNHLY and CDR2 FYNNEI. This CDR3 has 10 residues. Trimming removed 6 bases at V and 10 bases at J, with 8 bases between. Written as DNA, the CDR3 is TGTGCCAGCAGCCTCTCGGCGCAGTATTTT. As protein: CASSLSAQYF.

A single count supports this clone. V is TRBV27 and J is TRBJ1-3, with 8 bases lining up with TRBD1. V lost 5 bases, J lost 1 base, and 10 bases stayed unmatched. Germline assignment: CDR1 MNHEY and CDR2 SMNVEV (reference sequence). The CDR3 covers 17 residues. The CDR3 is CASSPRTGPQSGNTIYF. CDR3 nucleotide sequence: TGTGCCAGCAGTCCACGGACAGGGCCTCAGTCTGGAAACACCATATATTTT.

The chain carries TRBV6-1 and TRBJ1-1; D not resolved. CDR3 size: 14 residues. Between the trimmed V and J ends, which lost 0 bases and 2 bases, there was a span of 7 bases. CDR1 and CDR2 from the germline V gene are MNHNS and SASEGT. CDR3: CASSEAAYNTEAFF. In DNA, the CDR3 is TGTGCCAGCAGTGAAGCAGCATATAACACTGAAGCTTTCTTT.

V and J are TRBV6-5 and TRBJ2-1; 8 bases are a match to TRBD1. CDR1 is MNHEY, CDR2 SVGAGI, per germline. J lost 8 bases, V lost 6 bases, and 9 bases had no gene match. The CDR3 has 14 amino acids. CDR3 sequence reads: CASRLSPTGDEQFF. The CDR3 nucleotides read TGTGCCAGCAGGTTATCGCCGACAGGGGATGAGCAGTTCTTC.

This clone was observed a single time. The chain combines TRBV6-5 with TRBJ2-7; the match to TRBD2 covers 12 bases. In germline, CDR1 is MNHEY, CDR2 SVGAGI. The junction had 4 bases not matched to a gene; V was cut back by 4 bases and J by 3 bases. The CDR3 runs to 15 residues. CDR3 nucleotides: TGTGCCAGCAGTTCCGGACTAGCGGGGAGCTACGAGCAGTACTTC. Its translation: CASSSGLAGSYEQYF.

The chain joins TRBV29-1 to TRBJ1-2, with 7 bases lining up with TRBD1. Per the germline V gene, CDR1 is SQVTM and CDR2 is ANQGSEA. This CDR3 contains 13 residues. V lost 5 bases and J lost 7; bases outside the gene matches: 10. CDR3 bases: TGCAGCGTTCATACCGACAGGGTGGGTGGCTACACCTTC. This gives the protein CSVHTDRVGGYTF.

The genes are TRBV29-1 and TRBJ1-1, with D perhaps TRBD1 (6 bases). The V end lost 7 bases, the J end lost 0 bases, and 15 bases lay between the germline ends. The CDR3 runs 14 residues. Germline CDR1 is SQVTM and CDR2 is ANQGSEA. This chain's CDR3 is CSAKDSLMNTEAFF. DNA for the CDR3: TGCAGCGCGAAGGACAGCTTGATGAACACTGAAGCTTTCTTT.

The chain recombines TRBV9 with TRBJ1-6, with D unclear. The germline V and J ends were trimmed by 0 bases and 5 bases, with 6 bases remaining between them. In germline, CDR1 is SGDLS, CDR2 YYNGEE. CDR3 size: 14 residues. In nucleotides, the CDR3 is TGTGCCAGCAGCGTAGTCGGGGATAATTCACCCCTCCACTTT. This translates into CASSVVGDNSPLHF.

In its sample, this clone was seen once. The chain employs TRBV3-1 (or the pseudogene TRBV3-2) and TRBJ2-5, with 14 bases aligning to TRBD2. This CDR3 spans 18 amino acids. V shed 3 bases and J 7 bases; nucleotides not matched to a gene: 13. Germline V gives CDR1 LGHDT, CDR2 YNNKEL (reference sequence). The CDR3 sequence: CASSQPLPTSGGAGTQYF. The CDR3 DNA reads TGTGCCAGCAGCCAGCCCCTCCCGACTAGCGGGGGGGCGGGGACCCAGTACTTC.

The gene calls are TRBV27 and TRBJ1-1; D gene ambiguous. Looked up from germline, CDR1 is MNHEY and CDR2 is SMNVEV (reference sequence). The CDR3 has 13 residues. The V end was cut by 7 bases, the J end by 3 bases, with 12 bases between. Written as DNA, the CDR3 is TGTGCCAGCAACCGACGGCCGGACACTGAAGCTTTCTTT. Its translation: CASNRRPDTEAFF.

This rearrangement joins TRBV4-2 to TRBJ1-1; D is ambiguous. CDR1 LGHNA and CDR2 YNFKEQ come from the germline V gene. The V gene lost 0 bases and the J gene lost 0 bases, with 14 bases spanning the gap. The length of the CDR3 is 17 residues. The CDR3 region is CASSQDPPGSMNTEAFF. The CDR3 region has the DNA TGTGCCAGCAGCCAAGATCCGCCTGGCAGCATGAACACTGAAGCTTTCTTT.

J is TRBJ2-5 and V is TRBV3-1 (or the pseudogene TRBV3-2); D unclear. V shed 0 bases and J shed 2 bases, with 7 bases lying between them. CDR1 and CDR2 (germline): LGHDT, YNNKEL (reference sequence). The CDR3 length is 14 residues. Written as DNA, the CDR3 is TGTGCCAGCAGCCAAGAAGTGGTTCAAGAGACCCAGTACTTC. Translated, it gives CASSQEVVQETQYF.

This clone was seen just once. This chain joins TRBV20-1 and TRBJ2-1; no clear D gene. Germline lookup yields CDR1 DFQATT and CDR2 SNEGSKA (reference sequence). The germline V and J ends were trimmed by 5 bases and 8 bases, with 4 bases remaining between them. The CDR3 is 9 residues long. The CDR3 protein is CSAWDEQFF. The CDR3 coding sequence is TGCAGTGCTTGGGATGAGCAGTTCTTC.

V gene TRBV4-1 combines with J gene TRBJ2-3; D may be TRBD1 or TRBD2 (5 bases each). The CDR3 loop spans 16 amino acids. With 2 bases removed from V and 2 bases from J, the gap between germline ends came to 14 bases. CDR1 is MGHRA, CDR2 YSYEKL, per germline. CDR3 bases: TGCGCCAGCAGCCAAAAAGTCGGGACGAACACAGATACGCAGTATTTT. This encodes CASSQKVGTNTDTQYF.

This sequence joins TRBV3-1 (or the pseudogene TRBV3-2) and TRBJ2-2; D is unclear. The CDR3 is 14 residues long. Trimming removed 0 bases at V and 4 bases at J, with 6 bases between. Germline loops: CDR1 LGHDT, CDR2 YNNKEL (reference sequence). The CDR3 sequence: CASSQDLGTGELFF. The CDR3 DNA sequence: TGTGCCAGCAGCCAAGATCTGGGCACCGGGGAGCTGTTTTTT.

This clone was seen once. The rearrangement uses TRBV20-1 and TRBJ1-2; D remains ambiguous. The length of the CDR3 is 11 residues. Trimming shortened V by 6 bases and J by 1 base, and 6 bases separated the two germline ends. Germline lookup yields CDR1 DFQATT and CDR2 SNEGSKA (reference sequence). CDR3 nucleotides: TGCAGTGCCTGGGATAACTATGGCTACACCTTC. It yields the protein CSAWDNYGYTF.

This chain uses TRBV9 with TRBJ1-2; 9 nucleotides match TRBD1. V trimming: 3 bases; J trimming: 7 bases; junction bases outside the gene matches: 10. Germline CDR1 and CDR2: SGDLS and YYNGEE. The CDR3 spans 15 residues. CDR3 sequence: CASSGSGQGISGYTF. As DNA, the CDR3 is TGTGCCAGCAGCGGGAGCGGACAGGGGATTAGTGGCTACACCTTC.

A note on this clone: At the DNA level, this CDR3 is encoded by other sequences in the same sample as well. The chain joins TRBV12-3 or TRBV12-4 to TRBJ1-3; D gene unclear. V lost 1 base and J 4 bases, leaving 5 bases between the germline ends. The CDR3 has 13 amino acids. The CDR3, as DNA: TGTGCCAGCAGTTTAGGCGGGGGAAACACCATATATTTT. Amino acid sequence: CASSLGGGNTIYF.

V usage is TRBV6-5 and J usage is TRBJ2-2; 7 nucleotides line up with TRBD1. CDR3 length: 16 residues. Trimming at V came to 2 bases and at J to 6 bases, leaving 9 bases not matched to a gene. The germline V gene encodes CDR1 MNHEY and CDR2 SVGAGI. CDR3 amino acids: CASSYPGQVYPGELFF. The CDR3 nucleotides are TGTGCCAGCAGTTACCCCGGACAGGTTTATCCCGGGGAGCTGTTTTTT.

The V gene is TRBV1, the J gene TRBJ1-1. TRBV1 is shown as a pseudogene. The CDR3 loop spans 19 amino acids. The CDR3 bases are TGCACCAGCAGCCAAGTCCTTCCCATCTCGACGGGAAAGAACACTGAAGCTTTCTTT. Protein product: CTSSQVLPISTGKNTEAFF.

The chain employs TRBV9 and TRBJ2-1; 16 bases map to TRBD2. The CDR3 loop spans 16 amino acids. CDR1 is SGDLS, CDR2 YYNGEE, per germline. V shed 4 bases, J shed 9 bases, and the junction held 7 bases outside the gene matches. CDR3 DNA: TGTGCCAGCAGCCTCGGGACTAGCGGGGGGGCAGGTGAGCAGTTCTTC. This codes for CASSLGTSGGAGEQFF.

The chain carries TRBV10-2 and TRBJ1-1, with a tentative D call TRBD1 (5 bases). The CDR3 contains 13 residues. The germline gives CDR1 WSHSY, CDR2 SAAADI. V lost 7 bases, J lost 7 bases, and 16 bases lay in between. The CDR3 region has the DNA TGCGCCAGCACCCCCGGAGGGGATCTTGAAGCTTTCTTT. Translating gives CASTPGGDLEAFF.

Worth noting for this clone: The identical CDR3 is also encoded by other nucleotide sequences in the sample. The chain carries TRBV6-2 or TRBV6-3 and TRBJ2-7, with 8 bases identical to TRBD2. V lost 2 bases, J lost 5 bases, and 8 bases stayed unmatched. The germline CDR1 and CDR2 sequences are MNHEY and SVGEGT. The CDR3 is 15 amino acids. CDR3 DNA sequence: TGTGCCAGCAGTTACAGGGCGGGGGGTCCGGACGAGCAGTACTTC. It translates to CASSYRAGGPDEQYF.